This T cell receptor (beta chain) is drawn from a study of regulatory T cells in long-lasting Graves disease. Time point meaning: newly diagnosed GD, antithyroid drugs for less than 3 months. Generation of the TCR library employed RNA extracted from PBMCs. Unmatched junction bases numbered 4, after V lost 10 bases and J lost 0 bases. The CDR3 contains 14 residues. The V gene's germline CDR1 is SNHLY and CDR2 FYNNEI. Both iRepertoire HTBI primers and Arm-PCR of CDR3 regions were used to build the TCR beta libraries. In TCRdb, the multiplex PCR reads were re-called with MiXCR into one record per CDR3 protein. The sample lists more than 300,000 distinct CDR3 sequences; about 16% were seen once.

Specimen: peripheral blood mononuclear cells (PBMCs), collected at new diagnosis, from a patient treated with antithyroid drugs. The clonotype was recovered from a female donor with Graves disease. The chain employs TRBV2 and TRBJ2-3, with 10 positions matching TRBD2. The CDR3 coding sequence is TGTGCCAAAGAGCGGGGGGGCAGCACAGATACGCAGTATTTT. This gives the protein CAKERGGSTDTQYF.